These T cell receptor beta chains were read from a single sample in a study of identical twins. In TCRdb, the 5' RACE reads were re-called with MiXCR into one record per CDR3 protein. Of more than 350,000 distinct CDR3 sequences listed, roughly 9% are singletons. The source material was naive T cells sorted from blood. Receptor source: a woman aged 45-65 years in good health. Each CDR3 is given with its conserved first and last residue. A D gene is named only where the DNA matches it firmly. Size is stated for part of the rows, as once, few or many counts, or as a class when the clone is expanded.

>TRBV12-3/TRBV12-4|TRBJ2-5|NA|TRBD2
CASRRTSGRFDETQYF
TGTGCCAGCAGACGGACTAGCGGGAGGTTTGACGAGACCCAGTACTTC
>TRBV4-1|TRBJ2-5|many|TRBD1
CASSPPGQGGETQYF
TGCGCCAGCAGCCCACCGGGACAGGGGGGAGAGACCCAGTACTTC
>TRBV6-5|TRBJ2-1|many|TRBD2
CASRQTSGPYNEQFF
TGTGCCAGCAGACAAACTAGCGGCCCCTACAATGAGCAGTTCTTC
>TRBV15|TRBJ2-5|few|NA
CATTDSGVQETQYF
TGTGCCACAACTGACAGCGGAGTACAAGAGACCCAGTACTTC
>TRBV29-1|TRBJ2-7|many|NA
CSVTPTGADEEQYF
TGCAGCGTTACCCCGACAGGAGCCGACGAGGAGCAGTACTTC
>TRBV5-6|TRBJ2-1|NA|TRBD2
CASSDFGTSGRDEQFF
TGTGCCAGCAGCGACTTCGGGACTAGCGGGAGGGATGAGCAGTTCTTC
>TRBV27|TRBJ2-1|many|TRBD1
CASSFPGGPGYNEQFF
TGTGCCAGCAGTTTCCCAGGGGGCCCAGGATACAATGAGCAGTTCTTC
>TRBV6-1|TRBJ1-5|few|TRBD1
CASDRGDQPQHF
TGTGCCAGCGACAGGGGGGATCAGCCCCAGCATTTT
>TRBV4-1|TRBJ2-6|few|NA
CASMRTSGANVLTF
TGCGCCAGCATGCGCACCTCTGGGGCCAACGTCCTGACTTTC
>TRBV4-1|TRBJ2-7|NA|TRBD1
CASSQALGTGGPYEQYF
TGCGCCAGCAGCCAAGCCCTTGGGACAGGGGGCCCCTACGAGCAGTACTTC
>TRBV5-6|TRBJ2-7|NA|NA
CASSLFMEYEQYF
TGTGCCAGCAGCTTGTTCATGGAATACGAGCAGTACTTC
>TRBV29-1|TRBJ2-2|few|TRBD2
CSVKVAGGTGELFF
TGCAGCGTTAAAGTAGCGGGAGGAACCGGGGAGCTGTTTTTT
>TRBV20-1|TRBJ2-7|NA|TRBD2
CSAKSGESYEQYF
TGCAGTGCCAAGAGCGGGGAGAGCTACGAGCAGTACTTC
>TRBV7-9|TRBJ2-2|few|NA
CASYFKANTGELFF
TGTGCCAGCTATTTTAAGGCGAACACCGGGGAGCTGTTTTTT
>TRBV5-1|TRBJ2-7|many|NA
CASSLRDLVRQYF
TGCGCCAGCAGCTTACGGGACCTCGTCAGGCAGTACTTC
>TRBV3-1|TRBJ2-2|NA|NA
CASSQKTGELFF
TGTGCCAGCAGCCAGAAAACCGGGGAGCTGTTTTTT
>TRBV27|TRBJ2-5|NA|NA
CASRFYREETQYF
TGTGCCAGCAGGTTTTATAGAGAGGAGACCCAGTACTTC
>TRBV2|TRBJ1-2|once|NA
CASTTGTSPGGYTF
TGTGCCAGCACCACCGGGACATCACCGGGGGGCTACACCTTC
>TRBV29-1|TRBJ1-2|many|NA
CSVEEGSNYGYTF
TGCAGCGTTGAAGAGGGCTCTAACTATGGCTACACCTTC
>TRBV5-1|TRBJ2-5|few|TRBD2
CASSYLAGSTETQYF
TGCGCCAGCAGTTATTTAGCGGGATCGACGGAGACCCAGTACTTC
>TRBV14|TRBJ2-1|few|NA
CASSPLRDFNEQFF
TGTGCCAGCAGCCCCCTTCGCGACTTCAATGAGCAGTTCTTC
>TRBV12-3/TRBV12-4|TRBJ1-1|many|NA
CASSLSGEAFF
TGTGCCAGCAGTTTATCGGGGGAAGCTTTCTTT
>TRBV24-1|TRBJ2-5|NA|TRBD2
CATSDPGGTQYF
TGTGCCACCAGTGACCCGGGGGGGACCCAGTACTTC
>TRBV12-3/TRBV12-4|TRBJ1-3|NA|NA
CASSPSPGNTIYF
TGTGCCAGCAGCCCCAGCCCTGGAAACACCATATATTTT
>TRBV12-3/TRBV12-4|TRBJ2-1|few|TRBD2
CASSPSGLAGYNEQFF
TGTGCCAGCAGTCCGTCGGGACTAGCGGGCTACAATGAGCAGTTCTTC
>TRBV12-3/TRBV12-4|TRBJ2-1|few|NA
CASNSPGQIYNEQFF
TGTGCCAGCAATTCACCGGGCCAGATCTACAATGAGCAGTTCTTC
>TRBV4-1|TRBJ1-1|many|NA
CASSRPQRGWQTEAFF
TGCGCCAGCAGCCGCCCCCAGAGGGGTTGGCAAACTGAAGCTTTCTTT
>TRBV6-4|TRBJ2-1|few|TRBD2
CASSELAGVGNEQFF
TGTGCCAGCAGTGAACTAGCGGGAGTAGGCAATGAGCAGTTCTTC